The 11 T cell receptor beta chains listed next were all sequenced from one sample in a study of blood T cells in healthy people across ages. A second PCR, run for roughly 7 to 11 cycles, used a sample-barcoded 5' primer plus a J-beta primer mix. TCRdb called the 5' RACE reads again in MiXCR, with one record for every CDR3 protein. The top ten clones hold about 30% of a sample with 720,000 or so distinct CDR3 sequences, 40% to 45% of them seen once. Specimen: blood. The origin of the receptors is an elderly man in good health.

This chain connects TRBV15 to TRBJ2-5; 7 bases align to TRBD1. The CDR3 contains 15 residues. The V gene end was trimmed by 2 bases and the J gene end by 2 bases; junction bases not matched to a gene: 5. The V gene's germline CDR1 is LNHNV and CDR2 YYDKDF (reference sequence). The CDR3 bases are TGTGCCACCAGCAGACCCGGGACAGCTCAAGAGACCCAGTACTTC. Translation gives CATSRPGTAQETQYF.

DNA of the CDR3: TGTGCCAGCAGCCAAGACCGGGGGAGGACCGGGGAGCTGTTTTTT. Translated: CASSQDRGRTGELFF. The chain joins TRBV3-1 to TRBJ2-2, with D tentatively TRBD2 (6 bases). This CDR3 comprises 15 residues. Germline CDR1 reads LGHDT; CDR2 reads YNNKEL (reference sequence). Trimming took off 0 bases at V and 5 bases at J, with 10 bases between the two ends.

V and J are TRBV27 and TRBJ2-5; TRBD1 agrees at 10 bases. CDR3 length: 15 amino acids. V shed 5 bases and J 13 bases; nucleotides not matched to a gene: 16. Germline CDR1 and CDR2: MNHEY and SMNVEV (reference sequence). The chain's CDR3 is CASSEDRGGTYERYF. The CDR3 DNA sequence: TGTGCCAGCAGTGAGGACAGGGGGGGCACCTACGAGCGGTACTTC.

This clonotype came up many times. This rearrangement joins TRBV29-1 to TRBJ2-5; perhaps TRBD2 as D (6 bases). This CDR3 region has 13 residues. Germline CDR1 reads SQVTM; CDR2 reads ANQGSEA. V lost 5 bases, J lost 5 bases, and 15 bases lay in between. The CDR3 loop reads CSVLGGVGETQYF. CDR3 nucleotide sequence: TGCAGCGTTCTCGGCGGGGTGGGGGAGACCCAGTACTTC.

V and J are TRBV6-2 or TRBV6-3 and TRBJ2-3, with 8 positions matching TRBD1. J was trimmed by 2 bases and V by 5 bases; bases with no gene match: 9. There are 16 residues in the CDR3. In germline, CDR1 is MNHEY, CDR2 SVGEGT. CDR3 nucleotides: TGTGCCAGCAGTACGCGACAGGGGACTTTCACAGATACGCAGTATTTT. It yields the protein CASSTRQGTFTDTQYF.

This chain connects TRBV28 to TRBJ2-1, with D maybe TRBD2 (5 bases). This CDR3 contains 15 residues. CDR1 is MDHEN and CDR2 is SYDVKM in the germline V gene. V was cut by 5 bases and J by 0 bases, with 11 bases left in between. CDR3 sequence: CASSSGVPSYNEQFF. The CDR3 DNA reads TGTGCCAGCAGTAGCGGAGTCCCCTCCTACAATGAGCAGTTCTTC.

CDR3 coding DNA: TGCAGTGCTAGAACAGCGACAGCTAGCACAGATACGCAGTATTTT. Its translation is CSARTATASTDTQYF. The chain recombines TRBV20-1 with TRBJ2-3; possibly TRBD1 for D (5 bases). The CDR3 extends over 15 amino acids. Per the germline V gene, CDR1 is DFQATT and CDR2 is SNEGSKA (reference sequence). Between the trimmed V and J ends, which lost 2 bases and 0 bases, there was a span of 12 bases.

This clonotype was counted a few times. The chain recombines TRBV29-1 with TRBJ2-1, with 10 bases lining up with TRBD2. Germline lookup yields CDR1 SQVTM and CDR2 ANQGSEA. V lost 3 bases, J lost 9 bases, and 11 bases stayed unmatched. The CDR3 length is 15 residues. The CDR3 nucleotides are TGCAGCGTTGATCACCCAGCGGGAGGGCATGGTGAGCAGTTCTTC. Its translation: CSVDHPAGGHGEQFF.

CDR3 residues: CSARDRGRGGLSEAFF. The CDR3, as DNA: TGCAGTGCTAGAGATCGGGGTAGAGGGGGCCTATCTGAAGCTTTCTTT. This chain links TRBV20-1 with TRBJ1-1, with 7 positions matching TRBD1. The V and J ends lost 0 bases and 6 bases, in that order; junction bases with no gene match: 13. The CDR3 length is 16 residues. Per germline, CDR1 DFQATT and CDR2 SNEGSKA (reference sequence).

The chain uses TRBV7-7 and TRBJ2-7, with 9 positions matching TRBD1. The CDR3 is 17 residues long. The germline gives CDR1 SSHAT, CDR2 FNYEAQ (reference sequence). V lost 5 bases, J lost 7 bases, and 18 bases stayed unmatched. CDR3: CASSPLRGTGSYNEQYF. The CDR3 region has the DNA TGTGCCAGCAGCCCTTTACGAGGGACAGGGAGTTACAATGAGCAGTACTTC.

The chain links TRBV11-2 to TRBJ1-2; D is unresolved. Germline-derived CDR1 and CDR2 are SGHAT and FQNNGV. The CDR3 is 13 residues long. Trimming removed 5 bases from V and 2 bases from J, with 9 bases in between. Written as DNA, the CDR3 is TGTGCCAGCAGCAGCAACCTCAACTATGGCTACACCTTC. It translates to CASSSNLNYGYTF.